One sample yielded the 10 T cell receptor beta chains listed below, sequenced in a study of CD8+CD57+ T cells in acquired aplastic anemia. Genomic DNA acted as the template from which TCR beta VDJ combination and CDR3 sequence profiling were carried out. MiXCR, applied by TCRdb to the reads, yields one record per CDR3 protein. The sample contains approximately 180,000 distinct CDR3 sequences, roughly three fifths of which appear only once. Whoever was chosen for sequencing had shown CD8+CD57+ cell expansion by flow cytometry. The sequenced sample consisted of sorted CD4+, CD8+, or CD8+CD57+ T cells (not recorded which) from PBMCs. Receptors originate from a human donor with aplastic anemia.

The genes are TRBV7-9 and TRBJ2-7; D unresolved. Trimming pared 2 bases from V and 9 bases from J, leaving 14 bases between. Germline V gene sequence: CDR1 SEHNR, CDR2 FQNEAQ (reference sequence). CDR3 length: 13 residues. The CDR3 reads CASSLSPSLMQYF. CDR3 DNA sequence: TGTGCCAGCAGCTTAAGCCCTAGTCTTATGCAGTACTTC.

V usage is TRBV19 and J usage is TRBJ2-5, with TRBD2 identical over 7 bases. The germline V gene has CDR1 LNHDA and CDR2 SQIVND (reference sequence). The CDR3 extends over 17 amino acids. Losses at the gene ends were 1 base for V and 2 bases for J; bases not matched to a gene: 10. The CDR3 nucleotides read TGTGCCAGTAGTATAGGAGTGGGGACTACCTCACAAGAGACCCAGTACTTC. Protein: CASSIGVGTTSQETQYF.

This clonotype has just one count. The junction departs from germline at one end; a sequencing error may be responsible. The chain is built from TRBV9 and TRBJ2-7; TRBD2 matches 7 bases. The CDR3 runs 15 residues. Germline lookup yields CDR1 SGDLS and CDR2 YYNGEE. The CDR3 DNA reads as TGTGCCGGCAGCCTCGGAGCGGGGAGGATCTACGAGCAGTACTTC. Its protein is CAGSLGAGRIYEQYF.

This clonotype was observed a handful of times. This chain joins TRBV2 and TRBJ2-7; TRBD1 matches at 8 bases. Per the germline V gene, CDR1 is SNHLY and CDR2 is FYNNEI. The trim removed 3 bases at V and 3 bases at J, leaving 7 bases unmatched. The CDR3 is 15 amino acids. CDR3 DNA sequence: TGTGCCAGCAGTGATGGGGGGACAGGACTCTACGAGCAGTACTTC. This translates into CASSDGGTGLYEQYF. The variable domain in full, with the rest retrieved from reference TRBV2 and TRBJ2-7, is EPEVTQTPSHQVTQMGQEVILRCVPISNHLYFYWYRQILGQKVEFLVSFYNNEISEKSEIFDDQFSVERPDGSNFTLKIRSTKLEDSAMYFCASSDGGTGLYEQYFGPGTRLTVT.

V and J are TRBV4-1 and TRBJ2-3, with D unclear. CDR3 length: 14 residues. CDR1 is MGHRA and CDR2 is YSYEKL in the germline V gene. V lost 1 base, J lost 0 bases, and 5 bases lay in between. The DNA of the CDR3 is TGCGCCAGCAGCCAAGGTACTAGCACAGATACGCAGTATTTT. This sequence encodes CASSQGTSTDTQYF.

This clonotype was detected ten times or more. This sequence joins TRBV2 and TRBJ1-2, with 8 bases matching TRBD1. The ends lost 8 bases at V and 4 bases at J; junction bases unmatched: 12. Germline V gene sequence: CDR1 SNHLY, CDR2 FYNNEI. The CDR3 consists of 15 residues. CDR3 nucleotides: TGTGCCAGCGGACCGACGGGGGGACAGGTCTATGGCTACACCTTC. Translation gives CASGPTGGQVYGYTF.

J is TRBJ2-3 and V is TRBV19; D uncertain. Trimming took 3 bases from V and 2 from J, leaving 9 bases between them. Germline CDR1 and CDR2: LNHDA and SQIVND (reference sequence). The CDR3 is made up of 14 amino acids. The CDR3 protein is CASSIGVITDTQYF. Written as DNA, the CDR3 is TGTGCCAGTAGTATTGGCGTGATCACAGATACGCAGTATTTT.

The CDR3 here is CASWEDRNYGYTF. CDR3 bases: TGTGCCAGTTGGGAGGACCGTAACTATGGCTACACCTTC. The V and J genes are TRBV19 and TRBJ1-2; unclear D gene. Between the trimmed V and J ends, which lost 8 bases and 1 base, there was a span of 11 bases. Germline-derived CDR1 and CDR2 are LNHDA and SQIVND (reference sequence). This CDR3 contains 13 residues.

The CDR3 spells CAISEGWRGDNEQFF. DNA of the CDR3: TGTGCCATCAGTGAGGGCTGGCGGGGGGACAATGAGCAGTTCTTC. The V gene is TRBV10-3, the J gene TRBJ2-1; 8 positions agree with TRBD2. V shed 2 bases, J shed 5 bases, and the junction held 5 bases outside the gene matches. The CDR3 runs 15 residues. The germline V gene has CDR1 ENHRY and CDR2 SYGVKD.

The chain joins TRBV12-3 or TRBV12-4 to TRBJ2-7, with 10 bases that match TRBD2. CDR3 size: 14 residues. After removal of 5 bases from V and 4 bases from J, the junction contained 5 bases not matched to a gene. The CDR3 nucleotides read TGTGCCAGCAGTGGCCAGCGGGAGGGTTACGAGCAGTACTTC. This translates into CASSGQREGYEQYF.